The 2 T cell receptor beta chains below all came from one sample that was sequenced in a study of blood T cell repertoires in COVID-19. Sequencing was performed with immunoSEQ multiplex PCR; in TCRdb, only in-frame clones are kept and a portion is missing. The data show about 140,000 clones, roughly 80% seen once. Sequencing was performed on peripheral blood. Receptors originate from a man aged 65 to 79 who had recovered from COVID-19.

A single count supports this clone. The CDR3: CASSPRADYGYTF. The CDR3, as DNA: TGTGCCAGCAGCCCCAGGGCGGACTATGGCTACACCTTC. This chain links TRBV3-1 (or the pseudogene TRBV3-2) with TRBJ1-2; a possible D gene is TRBD1 (5 bases). The CDR3 totals 13 residues. Germline lookup yields CDR1 LGHDT and CDR2 YNNKEL (reference sequence). Trimming took off 4 bases at V and 3 bases at J, with 9 bases between the two ends.

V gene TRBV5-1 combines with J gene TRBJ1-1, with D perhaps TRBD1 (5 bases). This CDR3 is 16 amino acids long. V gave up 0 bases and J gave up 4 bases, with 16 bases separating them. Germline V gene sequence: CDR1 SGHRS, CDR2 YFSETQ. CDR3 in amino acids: CASSLAVSGGVTEAFF. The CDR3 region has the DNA TGCGCCAGCAGCTTGGCCGTCAGTGGAGGGGTCACTGAAGCTTTCTTT.